This entry lists 26 T cell receptor beta chains sequenced from one sample in a study of vaccination effects on CD4 cells after COVID-19. Their cognate antigens are unknown. Cultured cells yielded isolated CD4+ T cells after approximately nine days. All participants had two doses of either the BNT162b2 or mRNA-1273 vaccine. Sequencing was performed with immunoSEQ multiplex PCR; in TCRdb, only in-frame clones are kept and a portion is missing. The sample has about 45,000 clones; around 70% are singletons. The specimen comprised CD4+ T cells from PBMCs cultured without peptide, sampled after COVID-19 vaccination. These receptor sequences come from a human donor who received a COVID-19 vaccine.

V is TRBV13 and J is TRBJ2-5; D tentatively reads TRBD1 or TRBD2 (5 bases each). The length of the CDR3 is 14 residues. Trimming stripped 1 base from V and 5 bases from J, with 11 bases between. The germline V gene encodes CDR1 PRHDT and CDR2 FYEKMQ (reference sequence). The CDR3 protein is CASSLERDGETQYF. CDR3 nucleotides: TGTGCCAGCAGCTTAGAGAGGGACGGCGAGACCCAGTACTTC. The variable domain in full, completed from reference TRBV13 and TRBJ2-5, reads AAGVIQSPRHLIKEKRETATLKCYPIPRHDTVYWYQQGPGQDPQFLISFYEKMQSDKGSIPDRFSAQQFSDYHSELNMSSLELGDSALYFCASSLERDGETQYFGPGTRLLVL.

This clone was counted a single time. The chain couples TRBV7-9 to TRBJ2-7, with 12 bases that match TRBD2. Germline V gives CDR1 SEHNR, CDR2 FQNEAQ (reference sequence). The V gene end was trimmed by 5 bases and the J gene end by 5 bases; junction bases not matched to a gene: 7. The CDR3 runs to 15 residues. CDR3 loop: CASSPATSGRDEQYF. As DNA, the CDR3 is TGTGCCAGCAGCCCGGCGACTAGCGGGAGAGACGAGCAGTACTTC.

This clone is categorized as medium-sized (0.01 to 0.1%). The genes are TRBV4-1 and TRBJ2-7; 9 bases line up with TRBD2. There are 16 residues in the CDR3. Germline-derived CDR1 and CDR2 are MGHRA and YSYEKL. Trimming removed 2 bases from V and 1 base from J; junction bases left unmatched: 6. CDR3 residues: CASSQPTSGLSYEQYF. CDR3 nucleotide sequence: TGCGCCAGCAGCCAACCCACTAGCGGGCTATCCTACGAGCAGTACTTC.

J is TRBJ2-1 and V is TRBV29-1; D is perhaps TRBD1 (6 bases). The CDR3 has 15 residues. The germline V gene encodes CDR1 SQVTM and CDR2 ANQGSEA. V lost 3 bases and J lost 2, with 14 bases in between. The CDR3 here is CSVDLQGLAYNEQFF. The DNA for the CDR3 is TGCAGCGTTGACTTGCAGGGGTTGGCCTACAATGAGCAGTTCTTC.

This clone was seen a handful of times. J is TRBJ2-1 and V is TRBV11-2; 10 nucleotides align to TRBD2. The J segment lost 8 bases and the V segment lost 5 bases, leaving 9 bases of the junction unmatched. Germline-derived CDR1 and CDR2 are SGHAT and FQNNGV. CDR3 length: 15 residues. The CDR3 DNA follows: TGTGCCAGCAGCCCGTCGGTACTAGCGGGATATGAGCAGTTCTTC. Translating gives CASSPSVLAGYEQFF.

This clone was seen only a few times. In DNA form, the CDR3 reads TGTGCCAGCAGCCCACGGACTAGCGGGATCTCCTACAATGAGCAGTTCTTC. Translating it yields CASSPRTSGISYNEQFF. The V call is TRBV3-1 (or the pseudogene TRBV3-2), the J call TRBJ2-1; TRBD2 matches 12 bases. The CDR3 length is 17 residues. The ends lost 4 bases at V and 0 bases at J; junction bases unmatched: 4. Per the germline V gene, CDR1 is LGHDT and CDR2 is YNNKEL (reference sequence).

The chain has TRBV6-5 and TRBJ2-1; D remains unclear. Germline lookup yields CDR1 MNHEY and CDR2 SVGAGI. The CDR3 is 12 residues long. V gave up 7 bases and J gave up 10 bases, with 14 bases separating them. The CDR3: CASTDDGLEQFF. The DNA for the CDR3 is TGTGCCAGCACCGACGATGGGCTAGAGCAGTTCTTC.

V gene TRBV5-1 combines with J gene TRBJ1-1; D unclear. Trimming cost V 0 bases and J 4 bases, with 10 bases left between them. The CDR3 extends over 14 amino acids. The germline CDR1 and CDR2 sequences are SGHRS and YFSETQ. The CDR3 coding sequence is TGCGCCAGCAGCTTGGGGGAGGCTATCACTGAAGCTTTCTTT. It yields the protein CASSLGEAITEAFF.

V gene TRBV19 combines with J gene TRBJ1-2; D gene uncertain. The length of the CDR3 is 17 residues. Germline CDR1 reads LNHDA; CDR2 reads SQIVND (reference sequence). V lost 5 bases, J lost 1 base, and 20 bases lay in between. This chain's CDR3 is CASSAGREGWGNYGYTF. CDR3 sequence (DNA): TGTGCCAGTAGTGCTGGACGGGAAGGATGGGGTAACTATGGCTACACCTTC.

This clone occurred a few times. As DNA, the CDR3 is TGTGCCAGCTCACCACAATCAAGCCGGGACTATAATCAGCCCCAGCATTTT. Its translation: CASSPQSSRDYNQPQHF. This chain uses TRBV18 with TRBJ1-5; perhaps TRBD1 as D (5 bases). Germline assignment: CDR1 KGHSH and CDR2 LQKENI. The CDR3 contains 17 residues. The ends were cut back, 1 base at V and 4 bases at J, with 17 bases in the middle.

The chain couples TRBV7-2 to TRBJ1-5, with a tentative D call TRBD1 (5 bases). The CDR3 covers 15 residues. Germline V gives CDR1 SGHTA, CDR2 FQGNSA. V lost 3 bases and J 5 bases, leaving 14 bases between the germline ends. CDR3 coding DNA: TGTGCCAGCAGCTTTATTACAGGCGGTGATCAGCCCCAGCATTTT. Encoded protein: CASSFITGGDQPQHF.

This clone has only a few counts. This chain uses TRBV4-1 with TRBJ1-5; 7 positions agree with TRBD1. The CDR3 loop spans 18 amino acids. Trimming removed 0 bases from V and 3 bases from J; junction bases left unmatched: 11. The V gene's germline CDR1 is MGHRA and CDR2 YSYEKL. In nucleotides, the CDR3 is TGCGCCAGCAGCCAAGAGGTGCCAGGGGGGCGAATCAATCAGCCCCAGCATTTT. The encoded protein is CASSQEVPGGRINQPQHF.

The chain combines TRBV5-1 with TRBJ2-7; 7 bases fit TRBD1. The J segment lost 1 base and the V segment lost 4 bases, leaving 5 bases of the junction unmatched. The germline gives CDR1 SGHRS, CDR2 YFSETQ. This CDR3 has 14 amino acids. The CDR3, as DNA: TGCGCCAGCAGCAACCGACAGGGTTCCTACGAGCAGTACTTC. Its translation is CASSNRQGSYEQYF.

This clone occurred once. The rearrangement joins TRBV6-5 to TRBJ1-6; 8 bases are shared with TRBD1. Unmatched junction bases numbered 12, after V lost 6 bases and J lost 11 bases. CDR1 is MNHEY, CDR2 SVGAGI, per germline. This CDR3 is 15 amino acids long. The CDR3 nucleotides read TGTGCCAGCAGAGACTCCGGGACAGGAGGACCACCCCTCCACTTT. It encodes CASRDSGTGGPPLHF.

The chain joins TRBV14 to TRBJ1-4, with 11 bases lining up with TRBD1. Germline CDR1 reads SGHDN; CDR2 reads FVKESK. The length of the CDR3 is 16 residues. V lost 4 bases to trimming and J lost 4 bases; unmatched junction nucleotides: 5. The CDR3 protein is CASSPLGTGGNEKLFF. CDR3 in DNA: TGTGCCAGCAGCCCCCTGGGGACAGGGGGTAATGAAAAACTGTTTTTT.

The chain uses TRBV11-2 and TRBJ1-2; no clear D gene. V was clipped by 1 base and J by 3 bases, with 9 bases between them. Germline CDR1 reads SGHAT; CDR2 reads FQNNGV. This CDR3 has 14 amino acids. CDR3 in amino acids: CASSLAPRDYGYTF. The CDR3 DNA follows: TGTGCCAGCAGCTTAGCCCCGCGCGACTATGGCTACACCTTC. Supplemented by reference TRBV11-2 and TRBJ1-2, the full variable domain reads EAGVAQSPRYKIIEKRQSVAFWCNPISGHATLYWYQQILGQGPKLLIQFQNNGVVDDSQLPKDRFSAERLKGVDSTLKIQPAKLEDSAVYLCASSLAPRDYGYTFGSGTRLTVV.

The V gene is TRBV15, the J gene TRBJ1-2, with D perhaps matching TRBD1 (6 bases). Germline values: CDR1 LNHNV, CDR2 YYDKDF (reference sequence). Trimming removed 5 bases at V and 4 bases at J, with 20 bases between. The CDR3 has 16 amino acids. CDR3 loop: CATSSRRKQGPYGYTF. The DNA for the CDR3 is TGTGCCACCAGCTCGCGGAGGAAACAGGGCCCCTATGGCTACACCTTC.

J is TRBJ2-2 and V is TRBV11-3; D remains ambiguous. The CDR3 spans 13 residues. The ends were cut back, 0 bases at V and 5 bases at J, with 4 bases in the middle. Germline CDR1 and CDR2: SGHNT and YENEEA. The CDR3 sequence: CASSLEQTGELFF. In DNA form, the CDR3 reads TGTGCCAGCAGCTTAGAGCAGACCGGGGAGCTGTTTTTT.

V is TRBV27 and J is TRBJ2-7; 8 bases agree with TRBD2. Germline V gene data show CDR1 as MNHEY and CDR2 as SMNVEV (reference sequence). The V gene end was trimmed by 7 bases and the J gene end by 7 bases; junction bases not matched to a gene: 21. This CDR3 contains 17 residues. The CDR3: CASTRLMANGGAGEQYF. The CDR3 DNA is TGTGCCAGCACCCGATTGATGGCTAACGGGGGGGCTGGGGAGCAGTACTTC.

The rearrangement links TRBV6-5 to TRBJ1-1, with D uncertain. The length of the CDR3 is 13 residues. The V gene's germline CDR1 is MNHEY and CDR2 SVGAGI. Trimming took 8 bases from V and 4 from J, leaving 14 bases between them. CDR3 sequence (DNA): TGTGCCAGCCATAGGACCGGGCTCACTGAAGCTTTCTTT. This encodes CASHRTGLTEAFF.

V gene TRBV19 combines with J gene TRBJ1-3, with D hard to call. This CDR3 has 15 residues. CDR1 LNHDA and CDR2 SQIVND come from the germline V gene (reference sequence). The V gene lost 7 bases and the J gene lost 0 bases, with 13 bases spanning the gap. CDR3 in DNA: TGTGCCAGTACCGTGACACGGCTCTCTGGAAACACCATATATTTT. Its protein product is CASTVTRLSGNTIYF.

J is TRBJ1-2 and V is TRBV25-1; a weak D match, TRBD1 (5 bases). Trimming shortened V by 3 bases and J by 8 bases, and 16 bases separated the two germline ends. Germline CDR1 and CDR2: MGHDK and SYGVNS. This CDR3 is 14 amino acids long. In DNA form, the CDR3 reads TGTGCCAGCAGTGAGAGGACGGCCGGGGGGGGCTACACCTTC. This sequence encodes CASSERTAGGGYTF.

The chain links TRBV6-5 to TRBJ2-1; D perhaps matches TRBD1 (6 bases). The CDR3 contains 16 residues. CDR1 and CDR2 from the germline V gene are MNHEY and SVGAGI. V lost 0 bases, J lost 0 bases, and 9 bases lay in between. In DNA form, the CDR3 reads TGTGCCAGCAGTTACTCGGCGACAGGCTCCTACAATGAGCAGTTCTTC. It is translated as CASSYSATGSYNEQFF.

This clone was seen only a few times. V and J are TRBV2 and TRBJ2-7; 10 bases map to TRBD2. V was clipped by 8 bases and J by 7 bases; unmatched bases: 11. Germline V gene sequence: CDR1 SNHLY, CDR2 FYNNEI. This CDR3 comprises 14 residues. CDR3 residues: CASGYASGRGEQYF. The CDR3 nucleotides are TGTGCCAGCGGATATGCTAGCGGGAGAGGGGAGCAGTACTTC.

CDR3 residues: CASSPDGPQYF. CDR3 in DNA: TGTGCCAGCAGTCCGGATGGTCCGCAGTATTTT. The chain uses TRBV5-5 and TRBJ2-3, with unresolved D. Germline-derived CDR1 and CDR2 are SGHKS and YYEKEE (reference sequence). This CDR3 spans 11 amino acids. The ends were cut back, 5 bases at V and 10 bases at J, with 11 bases in the middle.

This chain connects TRBV6-1 to TRBJ2-7, with unresolved D. CDR3 size: 12 residues. V was cut by 2 bases and J by 6 bases, with 8 bases left in between. Germline lookup yields CDR1 MNHNS and CDR2 SASEGT. The CDR3 spells CASSERVFEQYF. Here the CDR3 DNA reads TGTGCCAGCAGTGAACGTGTCTTCGAGCAGTACTTC.